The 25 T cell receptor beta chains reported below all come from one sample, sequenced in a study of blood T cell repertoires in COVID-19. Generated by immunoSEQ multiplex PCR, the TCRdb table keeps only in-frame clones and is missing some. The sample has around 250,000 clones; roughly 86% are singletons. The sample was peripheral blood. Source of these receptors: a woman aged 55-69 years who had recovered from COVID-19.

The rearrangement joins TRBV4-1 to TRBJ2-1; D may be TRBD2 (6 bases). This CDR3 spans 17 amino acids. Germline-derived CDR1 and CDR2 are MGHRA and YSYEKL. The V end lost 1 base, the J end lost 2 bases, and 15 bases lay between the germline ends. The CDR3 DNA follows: TGCGCCAGCAGCCAAGGAGTGTGGCGGGGAGCCTACAATGAGCAGTTCTTC. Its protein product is CASSQGVWRGAYNEQFF.

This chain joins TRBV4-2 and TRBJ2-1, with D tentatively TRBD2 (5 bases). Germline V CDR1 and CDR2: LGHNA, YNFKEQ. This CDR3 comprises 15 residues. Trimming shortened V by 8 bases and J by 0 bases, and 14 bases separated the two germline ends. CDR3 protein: CASGNVGSSYNEQFF. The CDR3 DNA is TGTGCCAGCGGCAATGTGGGGAGCTCCTACAATGAGCAGTTCTTC.

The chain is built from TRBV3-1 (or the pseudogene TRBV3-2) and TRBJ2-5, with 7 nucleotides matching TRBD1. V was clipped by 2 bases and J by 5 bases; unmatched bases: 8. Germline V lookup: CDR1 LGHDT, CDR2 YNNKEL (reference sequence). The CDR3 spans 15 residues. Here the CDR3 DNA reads TGTGCCAGCAGCCAAACTCCGAGGGGGCAGGAGACCCAGTACTTC. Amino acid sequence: CASSQTPRGQETQYF.

CDR3 amino acids: CASRIGLADTYEQYF. In DNA, the CDR3 is TGTGCCAGCAGAATAGGGCTAGCGGATACCTACGAGCAGTACTTC. The chain combines TRBV7-8 with TRBJ2-7; 7 bases are shared with TRBD2. The CDR3 extends over 15 amino acids. Per the germline V gene, CDR1 is SGHVS and CDR2 is FQNEAQ. V lost 6 bases to trimming and J lost 2 bases; unmatched junction nucleotides: 10.

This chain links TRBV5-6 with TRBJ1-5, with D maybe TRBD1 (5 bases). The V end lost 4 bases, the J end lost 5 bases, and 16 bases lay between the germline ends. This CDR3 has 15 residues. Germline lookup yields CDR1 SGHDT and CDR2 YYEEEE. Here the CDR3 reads CASSRGLPGDQPQHF. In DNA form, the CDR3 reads TGTGCCAGCAGCCGGGGACTCCCAGGCGATCAGCCCCAGCATTTT. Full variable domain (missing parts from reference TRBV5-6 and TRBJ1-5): DAGVTQSPTHLIKTRGQQVTLRCSPKSGHDTVSWYQQALGQGPQFIFQYYEEEERQRGNFPDRFSGHQFPNYSSELNVNALLLGDSALYLCASSRGLPGDQPQHFGDGTRLSIL.

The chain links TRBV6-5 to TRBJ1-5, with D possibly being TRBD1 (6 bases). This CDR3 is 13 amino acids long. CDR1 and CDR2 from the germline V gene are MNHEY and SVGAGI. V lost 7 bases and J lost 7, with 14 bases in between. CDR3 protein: CASIQGFGQPQHF. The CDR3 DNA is TGTGCCAGCATACAGGGCTTTGGCCAGCCCCAGCATTTT.

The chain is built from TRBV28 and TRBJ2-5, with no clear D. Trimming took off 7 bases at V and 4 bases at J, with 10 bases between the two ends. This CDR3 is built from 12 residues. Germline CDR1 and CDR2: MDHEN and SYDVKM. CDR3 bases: TGTGCCAGCACCACACGAGGAGAGACCCAGTACTTC. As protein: CASTTRGETQYF.

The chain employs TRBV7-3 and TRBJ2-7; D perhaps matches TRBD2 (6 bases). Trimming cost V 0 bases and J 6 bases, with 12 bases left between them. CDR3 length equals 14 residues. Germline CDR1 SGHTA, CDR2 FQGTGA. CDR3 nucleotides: TGTGCCAGCAGCTTAACGCTCCGGGGGAGCGAGCAGTACTTC. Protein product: CASSLTLRGSEQYF.

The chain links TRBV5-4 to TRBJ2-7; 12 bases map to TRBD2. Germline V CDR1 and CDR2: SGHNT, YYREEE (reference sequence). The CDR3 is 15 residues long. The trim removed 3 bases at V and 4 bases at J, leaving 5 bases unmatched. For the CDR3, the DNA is TGTGCCAGCAGCTCTCTGACTAGCGGGGGTTACGAGCAGTACTTC. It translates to CASSSLTSGGYEQYF.

This CDR3 is CASSADRGKGSRDEQFF. Here the CDR3 DNA reads TGTGCCAGCTCAGCCGACAGGGGAAAGGGCAGTAGGGATGAGCAGTTCTTC. The genes are TRBV18 and TRBJ2-1; 8 bases fit TRBD1. The germline CDR1 and CDR2 sequences are KGHSH and LQKENI. The CDR3 totals 17 residues. V dropped 5 bases and J dropped 8; count of bases not matched to a gene: 17. Looking up the rest from reference TRBV18 and TRBJ2-1 gives the full variable domain: NAGVMQNPRHLVRRRGQEARLRCSPMKGHSHVYWYRQLPEEGLKFMVYLQKENIIDESGMPKERFSAEFPKEGPSILRIQQVVRGDSAAYFCASSADRGKGSRDEQFFGPGTRLTVL.

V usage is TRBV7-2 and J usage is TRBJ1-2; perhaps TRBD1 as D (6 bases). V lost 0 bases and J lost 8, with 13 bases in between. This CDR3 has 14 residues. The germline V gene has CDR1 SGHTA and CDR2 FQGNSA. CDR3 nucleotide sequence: TGTGCCAGCAGCTTAGCGCAGGGGATATCGGGCTACACCTTC. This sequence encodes CASSLAQGISGYTF.

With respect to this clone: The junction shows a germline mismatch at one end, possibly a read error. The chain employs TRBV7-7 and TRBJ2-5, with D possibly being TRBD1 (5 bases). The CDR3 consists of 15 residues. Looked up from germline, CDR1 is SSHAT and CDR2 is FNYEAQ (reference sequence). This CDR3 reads CASSPGVGPQETQYF. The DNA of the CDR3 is TGTGCTAGCAGCCCCGGCGTGGGGCCTCAAGAGACCCAGTACTTC. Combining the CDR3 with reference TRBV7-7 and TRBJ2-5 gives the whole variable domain GAGVSQSPRYKVTKRGQDVTLRCDPISSHATLYWYQQALGQGPEFLTYFNYEAQPDKSGLPSDRFSAERPEGSISTLTIQRTEQRDSAMYRCASSPGVGPQETQYFGPGTRLLVL.

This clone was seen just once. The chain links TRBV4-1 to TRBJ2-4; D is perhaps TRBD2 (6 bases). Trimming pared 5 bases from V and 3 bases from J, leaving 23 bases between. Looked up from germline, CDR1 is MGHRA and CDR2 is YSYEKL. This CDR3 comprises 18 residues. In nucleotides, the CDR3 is TGCGCCAGCAGCTCCACGACAGTTTCGGGGGTAGGCAAAAACATTCAGTACTTC. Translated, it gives CASSSTTVSGVGKNIQYF.

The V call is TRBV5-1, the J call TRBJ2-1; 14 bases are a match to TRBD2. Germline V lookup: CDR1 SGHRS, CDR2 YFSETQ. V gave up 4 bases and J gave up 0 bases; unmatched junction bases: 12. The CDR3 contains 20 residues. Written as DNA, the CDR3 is TGCGCCAGCAGCCCCGGACGACTAGCGGGGGGGCCGGGCTCCTACAATGAGCAGTTCTTC. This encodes CASSPGRLAGGPGSYNEQFF. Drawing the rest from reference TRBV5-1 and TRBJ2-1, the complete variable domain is KAGVTQTPRYLIKTRGQQVTLSCSPISGHRSVSWYQQTPGQGLQFLFEYFSETQRNKGNFPGRFSGRQFSNSRSEMNVSTLELGDSALYLCASSPGRLAGGPGSYNEQFFGPGTRLTVL.

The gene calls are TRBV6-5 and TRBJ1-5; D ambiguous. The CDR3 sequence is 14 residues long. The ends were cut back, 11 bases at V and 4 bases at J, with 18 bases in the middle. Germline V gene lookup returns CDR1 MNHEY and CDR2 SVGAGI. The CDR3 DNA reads TGTGCCTCCTGCGTATTAACCCGGAATCAGCCCCAGCATTTT. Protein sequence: CASCVLTRNQPQHF.

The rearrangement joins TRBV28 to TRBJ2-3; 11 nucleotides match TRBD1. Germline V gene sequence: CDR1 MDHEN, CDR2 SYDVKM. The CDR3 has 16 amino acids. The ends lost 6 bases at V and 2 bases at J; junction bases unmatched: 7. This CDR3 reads CASSPGQGAITDTQYF. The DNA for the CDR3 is TGTGCCAGCAGCCCCGGACAGGGGGCTATCACAGATACGCAGTATTTT.

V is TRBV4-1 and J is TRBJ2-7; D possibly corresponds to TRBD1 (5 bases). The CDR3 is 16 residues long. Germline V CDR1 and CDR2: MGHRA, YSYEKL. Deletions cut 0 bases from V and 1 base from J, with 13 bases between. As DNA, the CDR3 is TGCGCCAGCAGCCAAGATGGGGCAGCGACATCCTACGAGCAGTACTTC. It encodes CASSQDGAATSYEQYF.

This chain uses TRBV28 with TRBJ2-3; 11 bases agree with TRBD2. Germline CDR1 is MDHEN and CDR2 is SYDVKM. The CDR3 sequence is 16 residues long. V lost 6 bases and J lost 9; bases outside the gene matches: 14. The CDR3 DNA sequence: TGTGCCAGCAGCGTCCCCGGGACTAGCGGTACAGGGACGCAGTATTTT. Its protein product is CASSVPGTSGTGTQYF. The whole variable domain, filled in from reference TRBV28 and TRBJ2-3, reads DVKVTQSSRYLVKRTGEKVFLECVQDMDHENMFWYRQDPGLGLRLIYFSYDVKMKEKGDIPEGYSVSREKKERFSLILESASTNQTSMYLCASSVPGTSGTGTQYFGPGTRLTVL.

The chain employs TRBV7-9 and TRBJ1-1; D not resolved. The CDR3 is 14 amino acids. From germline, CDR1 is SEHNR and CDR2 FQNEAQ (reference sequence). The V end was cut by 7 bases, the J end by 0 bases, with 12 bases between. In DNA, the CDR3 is TGTGCCAGCACCCTGATAGATATGAACACTGAAGCTTTCTTT. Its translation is CASTLIDMNTEAFF.

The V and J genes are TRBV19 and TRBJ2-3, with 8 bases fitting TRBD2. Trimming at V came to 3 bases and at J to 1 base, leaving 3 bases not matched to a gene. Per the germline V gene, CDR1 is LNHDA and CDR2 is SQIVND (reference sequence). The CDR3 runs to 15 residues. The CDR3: CASSIRGGRTDTQYF. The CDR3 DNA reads TGTGCCAGTAGTATCCGGGGGGGACGCACAGATACGCAGTATTTT. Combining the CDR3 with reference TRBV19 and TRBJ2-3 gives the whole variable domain DGGITQSPKYLFRKEGQNVTLSCEQNLNHDAMYWYRQDPGQGLRLIYYSQIVNDFQKGDIAEGYSVSREKKESFPLTVTSAQKNPTAFYLCASSIRGGRTDTQYFGPGTRLTVL.

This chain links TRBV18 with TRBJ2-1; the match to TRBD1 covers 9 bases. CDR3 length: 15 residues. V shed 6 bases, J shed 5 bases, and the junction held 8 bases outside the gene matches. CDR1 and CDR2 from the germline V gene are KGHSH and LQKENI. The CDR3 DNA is TGTGCCAGCTCGGAATACAGGGGGCCTGACAATGAGCAGTTCTTC. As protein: CASSEYRGPDNEQFF.

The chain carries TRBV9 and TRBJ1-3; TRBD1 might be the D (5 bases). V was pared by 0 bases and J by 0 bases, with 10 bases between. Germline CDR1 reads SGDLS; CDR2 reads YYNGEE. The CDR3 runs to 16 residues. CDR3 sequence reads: CASSVGGRTSGNTIYF. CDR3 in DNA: TGTGCCAGCAGCGTAGGGGGCAGGACCTCTGGAAACACCATATATTTT.

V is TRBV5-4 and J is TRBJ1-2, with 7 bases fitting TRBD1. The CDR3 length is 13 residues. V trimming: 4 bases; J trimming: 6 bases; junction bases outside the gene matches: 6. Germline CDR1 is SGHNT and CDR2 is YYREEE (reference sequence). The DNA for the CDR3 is TGTGCCAGCAGCATCCGGGACAGAAATGGCTACACCTTC. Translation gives CASSIRDRNGYTF.

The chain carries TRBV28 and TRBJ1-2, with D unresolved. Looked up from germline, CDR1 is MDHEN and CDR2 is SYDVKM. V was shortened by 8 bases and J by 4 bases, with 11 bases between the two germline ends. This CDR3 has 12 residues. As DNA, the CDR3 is TGTGCCAGCCACACGCCGTCCTATGGCTACACCTTC. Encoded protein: CASHTPSYGYTF.

DNA of the CDR3: TGTGCCAGCAGGGATAAAAAGCGGGGGCGGTTTGAGACCCAGTACTTC. This translates into CASRDKKRGRFETQYF. The rearrangement uses TRBV3-1 (or the pseudogene TRBV3-2) and TRBJ2-5; 8 positions match TRBD2. The CDR3 runs 16 residues. Per the germline V gene, CDR1 is LGHDT and CDR2 is YNNKEL (reference sequence). Losses at the gene ends were 6 bases for V and 5 bases for J; bases not matched to a gene: 14.